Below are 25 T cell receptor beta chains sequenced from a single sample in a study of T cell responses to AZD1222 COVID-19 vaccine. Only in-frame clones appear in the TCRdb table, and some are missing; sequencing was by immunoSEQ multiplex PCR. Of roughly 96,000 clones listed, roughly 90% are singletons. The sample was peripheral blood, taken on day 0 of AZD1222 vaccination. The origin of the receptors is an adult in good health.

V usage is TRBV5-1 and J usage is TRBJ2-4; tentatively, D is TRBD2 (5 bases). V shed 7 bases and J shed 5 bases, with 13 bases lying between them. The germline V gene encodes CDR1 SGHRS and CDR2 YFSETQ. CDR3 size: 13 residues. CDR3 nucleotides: TGCGCCAGCCTTCAGGAGAGGGAAAACATTCAGTACTTC. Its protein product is CASLQERENIQYF.

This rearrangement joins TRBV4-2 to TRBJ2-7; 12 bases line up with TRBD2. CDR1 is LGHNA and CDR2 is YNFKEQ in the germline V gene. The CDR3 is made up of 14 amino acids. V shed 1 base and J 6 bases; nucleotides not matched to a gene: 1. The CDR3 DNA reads TGTGCCAGCAGCCAAGCGACTAGCGGGAGCGAGCAGTACTTC. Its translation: CASSQATSGSEQYF.

CDR3 amino acids: CASSIGNWAKNIQYF. CDR3 nucleotides: TGTGCCAGTAGTATAGGTAATTGGGCCAAAAACATTCAGTACTTC. The chain combines TRBV19 with TRBJ2-4, with D unclear. CDR3 length: 15 amino acids. Trimming left V 1 base short and J 1 base short, with 8 bases between. Germline V CDR1 and CDR2: LNHDA, SQIVND (reference sequence).

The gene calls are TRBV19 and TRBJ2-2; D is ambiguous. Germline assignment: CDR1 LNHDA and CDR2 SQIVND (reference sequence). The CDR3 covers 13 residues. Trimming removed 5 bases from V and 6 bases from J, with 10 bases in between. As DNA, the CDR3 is TGTGCCAGTAGTCTCACCGACGCCGGGGAGCTGTTTTTT. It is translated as CASSLTDAGELFF.

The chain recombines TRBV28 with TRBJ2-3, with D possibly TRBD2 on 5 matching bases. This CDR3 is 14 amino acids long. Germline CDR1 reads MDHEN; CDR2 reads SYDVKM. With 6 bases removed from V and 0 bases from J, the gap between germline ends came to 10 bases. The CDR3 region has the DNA TGTGCCAGCAGCTCAGGCGGGAGCACAGATACGCAGTATTTT. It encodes CASSSGGSTDTQYF.

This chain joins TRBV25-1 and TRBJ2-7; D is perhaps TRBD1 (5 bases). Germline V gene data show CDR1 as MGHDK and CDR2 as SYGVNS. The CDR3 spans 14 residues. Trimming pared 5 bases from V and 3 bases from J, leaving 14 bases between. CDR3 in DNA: TGTGCCAGCAGTTTCTTAGGGCAGGGCTACGAGCAGTACTTC. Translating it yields CASSFLGQGYEQYF.

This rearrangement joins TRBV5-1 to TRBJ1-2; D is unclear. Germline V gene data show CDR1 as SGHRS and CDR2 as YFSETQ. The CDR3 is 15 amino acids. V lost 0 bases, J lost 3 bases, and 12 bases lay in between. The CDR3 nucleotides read TGCGCCAGCAGCTTGGTTGGGGAACCGGACTATGGCTACACCTTC. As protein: CASSLVGEPDYGYTF.

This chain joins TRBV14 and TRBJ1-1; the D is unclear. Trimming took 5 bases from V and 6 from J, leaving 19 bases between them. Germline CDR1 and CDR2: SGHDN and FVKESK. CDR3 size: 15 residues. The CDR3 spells CASSYGGGFRSEAFF. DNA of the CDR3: TGTGCCAGCAGCTACGGTGGCGGGTTTAGGTCTGAAGCTTTCTTT.

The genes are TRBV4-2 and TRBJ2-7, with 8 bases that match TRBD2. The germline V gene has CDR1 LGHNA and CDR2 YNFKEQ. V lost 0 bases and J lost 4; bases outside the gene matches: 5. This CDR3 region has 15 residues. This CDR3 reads CASSQDGAGAYEQYF. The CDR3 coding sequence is TGTGCCAGCAGCCAAGATGGAGCGGGGGCATACGAGCAGTACTTC.

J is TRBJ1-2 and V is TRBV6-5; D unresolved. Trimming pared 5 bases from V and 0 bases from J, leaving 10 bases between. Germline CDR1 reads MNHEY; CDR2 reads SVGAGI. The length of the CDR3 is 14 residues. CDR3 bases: TGTGCCAGCAGTCCCGGGAGTTCTAACTATGGCTACACCTTC. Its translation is CASSPGSSNYGYTF.

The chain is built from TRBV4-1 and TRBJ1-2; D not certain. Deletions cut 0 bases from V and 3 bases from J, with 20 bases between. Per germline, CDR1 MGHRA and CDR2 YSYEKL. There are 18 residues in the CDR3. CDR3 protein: CASSQDRVGLPAHYGYTF. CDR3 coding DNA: TGCGCCAGCAGCCAAGATCGGGTGGGCCTCCCTGCCCACTATGGCTACACCTTC.

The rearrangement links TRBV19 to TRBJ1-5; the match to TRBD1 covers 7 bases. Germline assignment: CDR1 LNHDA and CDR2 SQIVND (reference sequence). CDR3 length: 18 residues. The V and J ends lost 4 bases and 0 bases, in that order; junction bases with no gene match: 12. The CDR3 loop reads CASSNPQDRDYSNQPQHF. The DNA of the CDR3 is TGTGCCAGTAGTAACCCCCAAGACAGGGATTATAGCAATCAGCCCCAGCATTTT.

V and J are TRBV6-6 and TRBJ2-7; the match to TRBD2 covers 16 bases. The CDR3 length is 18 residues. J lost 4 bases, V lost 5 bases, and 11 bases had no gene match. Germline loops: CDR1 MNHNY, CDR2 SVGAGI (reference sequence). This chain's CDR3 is CASSPPGLAGGPYYEQYF. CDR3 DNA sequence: TGTGCCAGCAGTCCACCGGGACTAGCGGGAGGGCCGTATTACGAGCAGTACTTC.

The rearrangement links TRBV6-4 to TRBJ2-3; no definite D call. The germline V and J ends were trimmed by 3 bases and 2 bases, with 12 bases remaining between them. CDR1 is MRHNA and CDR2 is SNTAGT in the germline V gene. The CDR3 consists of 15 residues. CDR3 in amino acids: CASSDSPESTDTQYF. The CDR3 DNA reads TGTGCCAGCAGTGATTCCCCAGAATCCACAGATACGCAGTATTTT.

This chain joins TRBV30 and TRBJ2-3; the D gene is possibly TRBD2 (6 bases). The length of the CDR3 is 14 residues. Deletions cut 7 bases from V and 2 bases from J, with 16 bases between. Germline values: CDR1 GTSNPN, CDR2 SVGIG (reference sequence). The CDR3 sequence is CASRSAGNTDTQYF. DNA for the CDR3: TGTGCCTCTCGATCGGCGGGGAACACAGATACGCAGTATTTT.

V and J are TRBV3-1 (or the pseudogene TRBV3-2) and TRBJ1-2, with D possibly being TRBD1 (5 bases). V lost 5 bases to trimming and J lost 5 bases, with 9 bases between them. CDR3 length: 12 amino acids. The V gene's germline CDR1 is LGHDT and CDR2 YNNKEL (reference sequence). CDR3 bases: TGTGCCAGCAGCTCAGGGTTTTATGGCTACACCTTC. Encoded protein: CASSSGFYGYTF.

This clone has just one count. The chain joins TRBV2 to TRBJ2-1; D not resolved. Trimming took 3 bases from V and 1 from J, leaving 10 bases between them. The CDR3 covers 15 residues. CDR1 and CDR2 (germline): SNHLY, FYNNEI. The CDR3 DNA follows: TGTGCCAGCAGTGACAGCCCCTTTTCCTACAATGAGCAGTTCTTC. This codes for CASSDSPFSYNEQFF.

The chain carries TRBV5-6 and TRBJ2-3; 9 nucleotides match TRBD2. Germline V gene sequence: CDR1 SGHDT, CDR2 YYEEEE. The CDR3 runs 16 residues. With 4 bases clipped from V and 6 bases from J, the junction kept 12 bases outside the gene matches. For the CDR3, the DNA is TGTGCCAGCAGCGTGGTAGCGGGAGAGGCGGGGGATACGCAGTATTTT. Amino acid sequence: CASSVVAGEAGDTQYF.

The CDR3 bases are TGCAGTGCTAGTAGCGGGACAGGGGGCAATCAGCCCCAGCATTTT. It codes for CSASSGTGGNQPQHF. The chain carries TRBV20-1 and TRBJ1-5; 10 bases fit TRBD1. The trim removed 3 bases at V and 2 bases at J, leaving 4 bases unmatched. Germline CDR1 DFQATT, CDR2 SNEGSKA (reference sequence). This CDR3 comprises 15 residues.

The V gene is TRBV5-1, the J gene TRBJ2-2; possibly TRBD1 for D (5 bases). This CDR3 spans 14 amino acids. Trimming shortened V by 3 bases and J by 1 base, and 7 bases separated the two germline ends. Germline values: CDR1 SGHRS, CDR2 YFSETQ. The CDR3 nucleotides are TGCGCCAGCAGCTACGGACAGAACACCGGGGAGCTGTTTTTT. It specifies CASSYGQNTGELFF.

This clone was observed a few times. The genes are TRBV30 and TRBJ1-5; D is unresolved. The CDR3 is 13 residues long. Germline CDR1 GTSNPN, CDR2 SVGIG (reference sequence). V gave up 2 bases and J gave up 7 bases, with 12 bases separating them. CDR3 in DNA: TGTGCCTGGAGTCGGAGGGATAACCAGCCCCAGCATTTT. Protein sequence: CAWSRRDNQPQHF. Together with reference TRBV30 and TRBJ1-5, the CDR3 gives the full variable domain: SQTIHQWPATLVQPVGSPLSLECTVEGTSNPNLYWYRQAAGRGLQLLFYSVGIGQISSEVPQNLSASRPQDRQFILSSKKLLLSDSGFYLCAWSRRDNQPQHFGDGTRLSIL.

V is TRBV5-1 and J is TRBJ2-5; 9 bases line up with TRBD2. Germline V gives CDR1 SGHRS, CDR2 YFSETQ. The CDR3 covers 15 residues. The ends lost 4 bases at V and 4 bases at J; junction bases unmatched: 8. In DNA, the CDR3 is TGCGCCAGCAGCGTTAGCGGGAGTTTAGTAGAGACCCAGTACTTC. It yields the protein CASSVSGSLVETQYF.

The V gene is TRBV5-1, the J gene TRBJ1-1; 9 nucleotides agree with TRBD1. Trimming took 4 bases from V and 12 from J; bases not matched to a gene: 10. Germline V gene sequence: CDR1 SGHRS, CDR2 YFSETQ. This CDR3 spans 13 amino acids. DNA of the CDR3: TGCGCCAGCAGCCCTCGGACAGGGGAGACGACTTTCTTT. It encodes CASSPRTGETTFF. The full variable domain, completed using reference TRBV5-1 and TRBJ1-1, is KAGVTQTPRYLIKTRGQQVTLSCSPISGHRSVSWYQQTPGQGLQFLFEYFSETQRNKGNFPGRFSGRQFSNSRSEMNVSTLELGDSALYLCASSPRTGETTFFGQGTRLTVV.

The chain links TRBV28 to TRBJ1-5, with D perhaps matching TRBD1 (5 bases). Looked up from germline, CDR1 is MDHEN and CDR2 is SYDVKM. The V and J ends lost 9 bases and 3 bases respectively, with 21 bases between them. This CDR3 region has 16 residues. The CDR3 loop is CASSGWGLTFNQPQHF. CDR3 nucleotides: TGTGCCAGTAGTGGATGGGGACTAACTTTCAATCAGCCCCAGCATTTT.

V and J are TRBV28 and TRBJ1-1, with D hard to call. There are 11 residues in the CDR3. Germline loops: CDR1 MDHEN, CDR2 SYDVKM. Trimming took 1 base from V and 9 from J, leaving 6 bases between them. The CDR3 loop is CASSLYWKAFF. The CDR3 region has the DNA TGTGCCAGCAGTTTATACTGGAAAGCTTTCTTT.